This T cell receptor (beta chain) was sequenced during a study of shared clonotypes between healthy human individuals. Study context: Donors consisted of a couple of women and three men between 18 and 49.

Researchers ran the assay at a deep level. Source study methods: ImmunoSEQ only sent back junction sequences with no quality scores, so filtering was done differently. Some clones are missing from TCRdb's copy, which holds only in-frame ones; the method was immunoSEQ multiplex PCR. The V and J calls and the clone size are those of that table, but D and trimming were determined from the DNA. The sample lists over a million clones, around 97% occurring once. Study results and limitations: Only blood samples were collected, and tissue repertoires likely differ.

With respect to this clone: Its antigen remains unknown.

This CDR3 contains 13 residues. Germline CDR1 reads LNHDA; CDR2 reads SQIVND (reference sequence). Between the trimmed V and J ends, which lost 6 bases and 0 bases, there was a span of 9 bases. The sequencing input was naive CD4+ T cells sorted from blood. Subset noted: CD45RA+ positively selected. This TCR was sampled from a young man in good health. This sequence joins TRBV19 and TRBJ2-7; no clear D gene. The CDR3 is CASRSMVSYEQYF. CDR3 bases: TGTGCCAGTAGAAGTATGGTCTCCTACGAGCAGTACTTC.